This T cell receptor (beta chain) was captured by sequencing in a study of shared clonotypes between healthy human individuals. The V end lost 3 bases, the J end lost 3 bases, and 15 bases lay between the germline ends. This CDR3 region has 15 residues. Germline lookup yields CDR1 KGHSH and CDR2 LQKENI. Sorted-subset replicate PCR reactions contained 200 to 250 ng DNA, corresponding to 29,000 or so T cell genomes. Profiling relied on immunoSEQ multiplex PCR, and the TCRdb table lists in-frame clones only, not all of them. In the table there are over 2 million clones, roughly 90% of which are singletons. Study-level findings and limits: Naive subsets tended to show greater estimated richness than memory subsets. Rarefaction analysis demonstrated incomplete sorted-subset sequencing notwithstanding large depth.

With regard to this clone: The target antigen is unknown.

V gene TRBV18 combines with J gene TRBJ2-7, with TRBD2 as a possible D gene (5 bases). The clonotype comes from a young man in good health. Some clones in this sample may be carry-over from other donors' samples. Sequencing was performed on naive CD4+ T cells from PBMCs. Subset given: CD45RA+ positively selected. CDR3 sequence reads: CASSPSAGEDYEQYF. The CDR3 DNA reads TGTGCCAGCTCACCCTCGGCGGGTGAAGACTACGAGCAGTACTTC.